The 18 T cell receptor beta chains below all came from one sample that was sequenced in a study of CD8+ T cells in alopecia areata (dated by TCRdb to 2017 to 2018). What the treatment or condition label conveys for this sample: oral pan-JAK inhibitor, 5-10 mg twice daily. Libraries were constructed by the immunoSEQ multiplex PCR assay. RNA was extracted from all samples and reverse transcribed into cDNA as template for TCR sequencing. The table was pulled from immuneACCESS by TCRdb, which kept in-frame rearrangements only. Such tables lose some clones; where checked, under half of the loss comes from unresolved V genes, and the rest has no known cause. The table for this sample lists about 270,000 clones; roughly 60% of them were counted only once. The ten largest clones represent roughly 0.93% of the sample. The source material was CD4+ T cells sorted from blood, sampled at roughly week 53, from a patient treated with tofacitinib. The receptors were gathered from a human donor with alopecia areata.

V is TRBV4-1 and J is TRBJ1-5; a weak D match, TRBD1 (6 bases). Trimming took 1 base from V and 1 from J, leaving 14 bases between them. Germline-derived CDR1 and CDR2 are MGHRA and YSYEKL. The CDR3 sequence is 17 residues long. CDR3 sequence reads: CASSQGGRSTSNQPQHF. The DNA for the CDR3 is TGCGCCAGCAGCCAAGGGGGGCGGAGTACGAGCAATCAGCCCCAGCATTTT.

This clone turned up a few times. The sample contains more than one DNA sequence encoding this CDR3. J is TRBJ1-6 and V is TRBV30, with TRBD1 matching 7 bases. The V gene's germline CDR1 is GTSNPN and CDR2 SVGIG (reference sequence). V was pared by 1 base and J by 8 bases, with 2 bases of the junction left unmatched. CDR3 size: 13 residues. The CDR3 DNA follows: TGTGCCTGGAGTGGACAGGGCGATTCACCCCTCCACTTT. As protein: CAWSGQGDSPLHF.

The chain couples TRBV18 to TRBJ1-2; D remains unclear. The CDR3 length is 17 residues. Deletions cut 3 bases from V and 1 base from J, with 18 bases between. Germline loops: CDR1 KGHSH, CDR2 LQKENI. CDR3 coding DNA: TGTGCCAGCTCACCTCGAGGGCCGCCACAAGTTAACTATGGCTACACCTTC. This sequence encodes CASSPRGPPQVNYGYTF. Combining the CDR3 with reference TRBV18 and TRBJ1-2 gives the whole variable domain NAGVMQNPRHLVRRRGQEARLRCSPMKGHSHVYWYRQLPEEGLKFMVYLQKENIIDESGMPKERFSAEFPKEGPSILRIQQVVRGDSAAYFCASSPRGPPQVNYGYTFGSGTRLTVV.

V is TRBV4-1 and J is TRBJ1-5; no firm D call. The V end was cut by 4 bases, the J end by 3 bases, with 16 bases between. This CDR3 is built from 16 residues. Germline CDR1 MGHRA, CDR2 YSYEKL. The CDR3 region has the DNA TGCGCCAGCAGCCTTTGGGGTAGACCCGACAATCAGCCCCAGCATTTT. It encodes CASSLWGRPDNQPQHF.

This chain uses TRBV5-4 with TRBJ2-7; D gene unclear. The CDR3 is 15 amino acids. In germline, CDR1 is SGHNT, CDR2 YYREEE (reference sequence). V shed 0 bases and J shed 2 bases, with 12 bases lying between them. The DNA of the CDR3 is TGTGCCAGCAGCTTGGGAAGCCCGGCTACCTACGAGCAGTACTTC. This sequence encodes CASSLGSPATYEQYF.

The chain employs TRBV25-1 and TRBJ1-2, with D possibly TRBD1 on 5 matching bases. Trimming took off 5 bases at V and 7 bases at J, with 20 bases between the two ends. The CDR3 is 15 residues long. The germline CDR1 and CDR2 sequences are MGHDK and SYGVNS. The CDR3 is CASSRGVSQVGGYTF. CDR3 nucleotide sequence: TGTGCCAGCAGTCGAGGGGTCAGCCAAGTGGGTGGCTACACCTTC.

This chain uses TRBV5-1 with TRBJ2-1, with D perhaps matching TRBD2 (5 bases). V lost 7 bases and J lost 2, with 19 bases in between. Per germline, CDR1 SGHRS and CDR2 YFSETQ. The CDR3 is made up of 16 amino acids. In nucleotides, the CDR3 is TGCGCCAGCGGCCGGGGTGGGTCTTTCGCCTACAATGAGCAGTTCTTC. It codes for CASGRGGSFAYNEQFF.

Concerning this clone itself: This same CDR3 is encoded by further DNA sequences in the sample. The chain carries TRBV9 and TRBJ2-5; no clear D. Trimming took off 0 bases at V and 2 bases at J, with 5 bases between the two ends. In germline, CDR1 is SGDLS, CDR2 YYNGEE. The CDR3 is 13 amino acids. CDR3 DNA: TGTGCCAGCAGCGTAGCCTCGCAAGAGACCCAGTACTTC. Encoded protein: CASSVASQETQYF.

This clone was seen a handful of times. The chain uses TRBV6-6 and TRBJ2-5; D call uncertain. The CDR3 contains 12 residues. The V gene's germline CDR1 is MNHNY and CDR2 SVGAGI (reference sequence). V was trimmed by 6 bases and J by 5 bases, leaving 10 bases between them. CDR3 sequence reads: CASSSTEETQYF. The CDR3 bases are TGTGCCAGCAGCTCGACGGAGGAGACCCAGTACTTC.

This clone has a handful of counts. The CDR3 protein is CSVDRAQETQYF. CDR3 nucleotides: TGCAGCGTTGACAGGGCGCAAGAGACCCAGTACTTC. The chain recombines TRBV29-1 with TRBJ2-5; tentatively, D is TRBD1 (5 bases). V lost 3 bases to trimming and J lost 2 bases, with 7 bases between them. This CDR3 region has 12 residues. Germline V CDR1 and CDR2: SQVTM, ANQGSEA.

This clone was found once. The V gene is TRBV5-1, the J gene TRBJ1-6; no reliable D call. The V gene lost 4 bases and the J gene lost 0 bases, with 17 bases spanning the gap. The CDR3 extends over 18 amino acids. Germline values: CDR1 SGHRS, CDR2 YFSETQ. The CDR3 DNA reads TGCGCCAGCAGCCTGAAAGGAGAGGATTTCTCCTATAATTCACCCCTCCACTTT. Translating gives CASSLKGEDFSYNSPLHF. The whole variable domain, remainder taken from reference TRBV5-1 and TRBJ1-6, is KAGVTQTPRYLIKTRGQQVTLSCSPISGHRSVSWYQQTPGQGLQFLFEYFSETQRNKGNFPGRFSGRQFSNSRSEMNVSTLELGDSALYLCASSLKGEDFSYNSPLHFGNGTRLTVT.

V is TRBV30 and J is TRBJ1-5; D unclear. CDR3 length equals 15 residues. V dropped 5 bases and J dropped 1 base, with 15 bases sitting between them. Germline-derived CDR1 and CDR2 are GTSNPN and SVGIG (reference sequence). DNA for the CDR3: TGTGCCTGGTCCGTTTTAGGAGTGAGCAATCAGCCCCAGCATTTT. Translated, it gives CAWSVLGVSNQPQHF.

The gene calls are TRBV5-1 and TRBJ2-7; 7 bases are shared with TRBD1. The CDR3 is 16 residues long. Germline V CDR1 and CDR2: SGHRS, YFSETQ. V lost 3 bases and J lost 3; bases outside the gene matches: 12. CDR3 nucleotides: TGCGCCAGCAGCTGGACCGGGACAGCACTATACTACGAGCAGTACTTC. Translation: CASSWTGTALYYEQYF.

The V gene is TRBV29-1, the J gene TRBJ2-3; D remains unclear. V lost 7 bases to trimming and J lost 2 bases, with 10 bases between them. The CDR3 contains 12 residues. Germline CDR1 is SQVTM and CDR2 is ANQGSEA. CDR3 DNA sequence: TGCAGCGCGCAGCTGCACACAGATACGCAGTATTTT. Protein sequence: CSAQLHTDTQYF.

The rearrangement links TRBV30 to TRBJ2-1; D not resolved. Germline V gives CDR1 GTSNPN, CDR2 SVGIG (reference sequence). The V gene lost 6 bases and the J gene lost 7 bases, with 10 bases spanning the gap. This CDR3 has 11 amino acids. CDR3 protein: CACGVPNEQFF. The CDR3 DNA reads TGTGCCTGTGGGGTCCCAAATGAGCAGTTCTTC.

This chain uses TRBV29-1 with TRBJ2-3; maybe TRBD1 (6 bases). The V end was cut by 2 bases, the J end by 2 bases, with 14 bases between. The germline V gene has CDR1 SQVTM and CDR2 ANQGSEA. The CDR3 has 15 residues. Written as DNA, the CDR3 is TGCAGCGTTGAAAAGACAGGAACTTCCACAGATACGCAGTATTTT. It codes for CSVEKTGTSTDTQYF.

The CDR3 sequence is CASTSSISYEQYF. CDR3 sequence (DNA): TGTGCCAGCACCTCGTCTATCTCCTACGAGCAGTACTTC. The V gene is TRBV7-9, the J gene TRBJ2-7; no clear D gene. Germline CDR1 SEHNR, CDR2 FQNEAQ (reference sequence). The CDR3 has 13 residues. Trimming removed 7 bases from V and 0 bases from J, with 10 bases in between.

The rearrangement links TRBV5-6 to TRBJ2-5; no clear D gene. The V gene lost 4 bases and the J gene lost 2 bases, with 15 bases spanning the gap. Germline values: CDR1 SGHDT, CDR2 YYEEEE. The length of the CDR3 is 15 residues. The CDR3 sequence is CASSDGPPPQETQYF. The DNA for the CDR3 is TGTGCCAGCAGCGACGGGCCGCCCCCGCAAGAGACCCAGTACTTC.